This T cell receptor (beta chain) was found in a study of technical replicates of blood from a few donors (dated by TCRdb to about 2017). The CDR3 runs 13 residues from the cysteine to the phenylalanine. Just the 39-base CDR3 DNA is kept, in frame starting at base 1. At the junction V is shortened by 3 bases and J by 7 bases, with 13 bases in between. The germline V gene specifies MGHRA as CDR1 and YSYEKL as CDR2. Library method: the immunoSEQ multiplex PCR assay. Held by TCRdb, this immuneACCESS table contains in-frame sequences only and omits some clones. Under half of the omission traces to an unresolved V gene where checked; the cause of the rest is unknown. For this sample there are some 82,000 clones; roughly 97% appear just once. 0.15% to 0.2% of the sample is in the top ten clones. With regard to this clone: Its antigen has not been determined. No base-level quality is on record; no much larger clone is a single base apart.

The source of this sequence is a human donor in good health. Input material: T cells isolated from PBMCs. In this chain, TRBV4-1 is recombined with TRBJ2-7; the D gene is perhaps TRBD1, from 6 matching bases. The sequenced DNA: TGCGCCAGCAGCCACGCAACCCAGGGGGAGCAGTACTTC. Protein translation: CASSHATQGEQYF.